What follows is one T cell receptor (beta chain) and its context. The sample is drawn from a study of T-cell reconstitution after alpha-beta-depleted transplantation in children. The CDR3 contains 13 residues. The germline gives CDR1 DFQATT, CDR2 SNEGSKA (reference sequence). The germline V and J ends were trimmed by 5 bases and 7 bases, with 15 bases remaining between them. For TCRbeta, the library was prepared with unique molecular identifiers. TCRdb independently ran MiXCR on the PCR reads; one entry per CDR3 protein. The table includes about 400,000 distinct CDR3 sequences, about 20% detected once.

The input for sequencing was PBMCs from the stem cell graft donor, taken from the stem cell graft. This clonotype was obtained from a human donor who donated a stem cell graft to a child with acute myeloid leukemia. The V and J genes are TRBV20-1 and TRBJ2-1, with a weak D call TRBD1 (5 bases). CDR3 in DNA: TGCAGTGCTCTAAACTGGGGCAAGAATGAGCAGTTCTTC. It translates to CSALNWGKNEQFF.